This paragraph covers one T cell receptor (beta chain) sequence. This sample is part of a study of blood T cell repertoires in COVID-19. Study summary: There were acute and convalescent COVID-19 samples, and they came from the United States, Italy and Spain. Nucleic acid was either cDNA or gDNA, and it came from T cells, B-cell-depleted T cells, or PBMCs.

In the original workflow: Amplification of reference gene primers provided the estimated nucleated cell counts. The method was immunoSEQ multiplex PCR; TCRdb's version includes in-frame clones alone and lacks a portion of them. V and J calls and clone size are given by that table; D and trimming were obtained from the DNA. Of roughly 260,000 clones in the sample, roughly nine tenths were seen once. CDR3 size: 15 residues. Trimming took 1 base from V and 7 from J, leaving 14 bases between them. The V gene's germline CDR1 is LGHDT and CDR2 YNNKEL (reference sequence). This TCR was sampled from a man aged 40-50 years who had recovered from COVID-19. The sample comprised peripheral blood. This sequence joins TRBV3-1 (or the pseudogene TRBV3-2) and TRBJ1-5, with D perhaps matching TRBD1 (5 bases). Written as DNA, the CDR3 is TGTGCCAGCAGCCAAGGAACTCAGGGTAGACAGCCCCAGCATTTT. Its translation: CASSQGTQGRQPQHF.